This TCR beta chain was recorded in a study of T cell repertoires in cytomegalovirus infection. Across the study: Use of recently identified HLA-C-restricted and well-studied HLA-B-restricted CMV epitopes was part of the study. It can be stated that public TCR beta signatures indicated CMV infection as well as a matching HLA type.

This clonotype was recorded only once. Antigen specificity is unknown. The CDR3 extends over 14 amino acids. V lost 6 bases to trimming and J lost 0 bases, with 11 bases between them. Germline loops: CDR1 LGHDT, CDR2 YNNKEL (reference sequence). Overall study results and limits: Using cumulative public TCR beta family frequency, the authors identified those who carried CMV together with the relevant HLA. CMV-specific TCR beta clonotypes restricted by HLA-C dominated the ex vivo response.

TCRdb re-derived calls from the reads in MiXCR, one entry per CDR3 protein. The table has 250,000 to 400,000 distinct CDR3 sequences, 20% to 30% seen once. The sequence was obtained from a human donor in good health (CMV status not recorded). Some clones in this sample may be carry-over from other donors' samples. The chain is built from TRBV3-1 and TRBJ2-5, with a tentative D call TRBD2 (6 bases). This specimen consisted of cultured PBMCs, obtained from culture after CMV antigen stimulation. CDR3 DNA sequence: TGTGCCAGCAGATCTGCGGGACACCAAGAGACCCAGTACTTC. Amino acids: CASRSAGHQETQYF.